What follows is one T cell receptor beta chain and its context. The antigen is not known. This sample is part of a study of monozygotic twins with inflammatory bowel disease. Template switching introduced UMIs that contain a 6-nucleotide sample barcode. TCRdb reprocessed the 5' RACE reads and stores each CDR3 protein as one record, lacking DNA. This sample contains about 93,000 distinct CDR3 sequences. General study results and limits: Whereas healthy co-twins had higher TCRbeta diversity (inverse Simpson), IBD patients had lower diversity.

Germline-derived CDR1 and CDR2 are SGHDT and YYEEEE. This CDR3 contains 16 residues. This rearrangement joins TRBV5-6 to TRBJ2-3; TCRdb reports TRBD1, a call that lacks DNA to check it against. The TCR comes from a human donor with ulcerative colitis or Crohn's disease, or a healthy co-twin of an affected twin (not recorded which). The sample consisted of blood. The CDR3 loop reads CASSLPGTGNTDTQYF.